This T cell receptor beta chain was retrieved from a study of T cell responses to AZD1222 COVID-19 vaccine (dated by TCRdb to about 2021). Turning to the overall study: AZD1222 recipients given second doses at about 4 weeks or at about 12 weeks were pooled, since spike-specific TCR depth and breadth were not found to differ between the two schedules. TCR sequencing covered 230 to 250 trial participants: nearly 210 given two doses of AZD1222 and around 26 given two doses of MenACWY control vaccine. Trial participants were enrolled into age subgroups of 18-55, 56-69 and 70-plus years, which contained approximately 150, 28 and 58 TCR-sequenced participants, respectively. Beyond this particular receptor, the publication reports: After two AZD1222 doses, spike-specific TCR breadth and depth were significantly higher than at day 0 and than in MenACWY recipients. Only six AZD1222 recipients were SARS-CoV-2 seropositive at baseline, limiting conclusions about previously exposed vaccinees. No day 14 peak-response samples were available, so repertoires were characterized only after the peak T cell response. The whole spike protein was spanned by vaccine-associated CD4 TCRs, and dominant responses were seen in regions 160-218 and 743-854. The 56-69-year group was small, and its depth increase did not reach significance, likely because of low power. Epitopes outside the regions mutated in the B.1.351 and B.1.1.7 variants were reportedly recognized by nearly half of the unique spike-specific TCRs. Most participants were white British and females outnumbered males, and the authors suggested that clonal diversity may have been underestimated.

The sample's time point, from its label and the paper: baseline before first vaccination. Vaccinee samples came from UK trials COV001 and COV002, including a single-blind randomized controlled phase 2/3 trial of AZD1222 (ChAdOx1 nCoV-19) in healthy adults. For TCRbeta chain sequencing, PBMC samples from trial participants were taken at day 0 and at day 28 after the second dose. Looking up the germline V gene yields CDR1 MNHEY and CDR2 SVGAGI. The V and J ends are trimmed by 6 bases and 6 bases, leaving 18 bases between them. From its cysteine to its phenylalanine, the CDR3 spans 15 amino acids. CDR3 DNA only is kept here, 45 bases in frame from base 1. Details on this clone: Its antigen is unknown. There are no base qualities to consult, and no much larger clone falls within one base.

The CDR3 regions of human TCRbeta chains were analyzed by immunosequencing. On the authors' methods: Repertoire TCRs were checked for matches against a reference library of SARS-CoV-2-specific TCRs that had been generated using the MIRA antigen-specificity platform. Breadth meant the fraction of unique TCRs that were SARS-CoV-2-associated, whereas depth meant the fraction of total T cells that were SARS-CoV-2-associated. Using the MIRA data, each spike-specific TCR was mapped to the spike region that the TCR reacts to and placed in a CD4 or CD8 class. Log10-transformed breadth and depth values were compared by one-way ANOVA with Sidak's multiple comparisons tests. The immuneACCESS repertoire file appears here via TCRdb, limited to in-frame rearrangements. These files lack a portion of the clones; in checked studies, under half of the deficit traces to unresolved V genes, and the cause of the others is not known. The D gene and trimming were derived from the DNA, and the V and J assignments and clone size from that table. Across this sample there are approximately 120,000 clones, with 90% to 95% seen only once. The ten most abundant clones make up approximately 4.8% of the sample.

Sequencing used peripheral blood, obtained on day 0 of AZD1222 vaccination. The clonotype comes from an adult in good health. Rearrangement joined TRBV6-5 to TRBJ2-1; TRBD1 could be the D gene, as 6 bases match. The DNA sequence is TGTGCCAGCAGAACCATAGGGGGTGGGGCCAATGAGCAGTTCTTC. This encodes CASRTIGGGANEQFF.